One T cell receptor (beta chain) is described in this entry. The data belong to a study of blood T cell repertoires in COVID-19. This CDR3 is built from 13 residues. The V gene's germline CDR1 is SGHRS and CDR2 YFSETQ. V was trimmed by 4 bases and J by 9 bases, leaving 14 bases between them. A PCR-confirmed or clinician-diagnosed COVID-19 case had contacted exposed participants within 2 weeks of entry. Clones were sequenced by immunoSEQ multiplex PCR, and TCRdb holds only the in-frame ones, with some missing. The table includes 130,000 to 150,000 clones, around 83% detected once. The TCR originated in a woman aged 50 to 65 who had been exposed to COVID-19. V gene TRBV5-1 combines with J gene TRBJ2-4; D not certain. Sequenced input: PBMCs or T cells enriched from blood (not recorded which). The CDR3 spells CASSPVGHVIQYF. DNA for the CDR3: TGCGCCAGCAGCCCCGTTGGGCATGTCATTCAGTACTTC.